This TCR beta chain was captured by sequencing in a study of cytomegalovirus exposure and HLA in healthy donors. The V and J ends lost 0 bases and 5 bases respectively, with 11 bases between them. CDR3 length: 14 residues. CDR1 is SGHRS, CDR2 YFSETQ, per germline. The PCR was carried out with 60 Vbeta primers and 13 Jbeta primers. Data came from immunoSEQ multiplex PCR; TCRdb stores just in-frame clones and leaves some out. The sample carries 100,000 to 150,000 clones, over 9.5% recorded once. The material sequenced was PBMCs. The clonotype was recovered from a young woman in good health and CMV-seropositive. The chain recombines TRBV5-1 with TRBJ1-1; D is undetermined. The CDR3 here is CASSLARASTEAFF. DNA for the CDR3: TGCGCCAGCAGCTTGGCCCGAGCTTCAACTGAAGCTTTCTTT.